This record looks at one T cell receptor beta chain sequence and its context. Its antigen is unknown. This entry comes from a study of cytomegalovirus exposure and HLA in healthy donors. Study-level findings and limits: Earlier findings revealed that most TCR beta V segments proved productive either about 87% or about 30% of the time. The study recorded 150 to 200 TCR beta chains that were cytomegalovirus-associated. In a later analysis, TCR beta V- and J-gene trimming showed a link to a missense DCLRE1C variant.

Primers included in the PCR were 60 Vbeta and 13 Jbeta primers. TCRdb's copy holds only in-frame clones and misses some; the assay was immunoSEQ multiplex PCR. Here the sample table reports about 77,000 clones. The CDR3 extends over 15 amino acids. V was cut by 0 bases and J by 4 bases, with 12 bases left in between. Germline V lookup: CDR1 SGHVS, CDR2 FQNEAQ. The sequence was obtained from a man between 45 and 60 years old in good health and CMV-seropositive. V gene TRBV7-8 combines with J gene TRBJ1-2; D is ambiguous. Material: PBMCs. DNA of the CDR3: TGTGCCAGCAGCTTAGCAGGCGGCACCGGCTATGGCTACACCTTC. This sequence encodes CASSLAGGTGYGYTF.